This TCR beta chain was captured by sequencing in a study of CD8+CD57+ T cells in acquired aplastic anemia. The study, taken as a whole, reports: Sharing between patients and controls was observed for roughly 30 CD8+ CDR3 sequences. Patients and controls were not found to differ significantly in CD8+ Simpson's diversity.

CD8+CD57+ cell expansion had been shown by flow cytometry in patients chosen for sequencing. Everyone among the patients had severe acquired aplastic anemia. The study sampled blood from patients who had received no therapy. V was clipped by 2 bases and J by 3 bases; unmatched bases: 4. The CDR3 is 14 residues long. Germline CDR1 and CDR2: DFQATT and SNEGSKA (reference sequence). The use of genomic DNA as template underpinned the TCR beta VDJ and CDR3 profiling. One entry per CDR3 protein, called by TCRdb with MiXCR from the reads. The sample yields about 470,000 distinct CDR3 sequences, around 32% seen once. This clonotype came up once. Its specificity is not known. Just one base apart from a much larger clone, this may be a read error.

Specimen: sorted CD4+, CD8+, or CD8+CD57+ T cells (not recorded which) from PBMCs. The sequence came from a human donor with aplastic anemia. The chain uses TRBV20-1 and TRBJ2-3, with TRBD2 matching 8 bases. This chain's CDR3 is CSARPSGGTDTQYF. DNA of the CDR3: TGCAGTGCTAGACCCAGCGGGGGTACAGATACGCAGTATTTT.